This passage covers 23 T cell receptor beta chains from one sample sequenced in a study of T cell responses to AZD1222 COVID-19 vaccine. Produced via immunoSEQ multiplex PCR; TCRdb's table is partial and in-frame only. This table has over 85,000 clones, around 85% appearing once. The sequenced sample was peripheral blood, obtained on day 0 of AZD1222 vaccination. These receptors were collected from an adult in good health.

The rearrangement uses TRBV2 and TRBJ1-5; TRBD1 aligns across 10 bases. Germline values: CDR1 SNHLY, CDR2 FYNNEI. CDR3 size: 18 residues. V was clipped by 2 bases and J by 2 bases; unmatched bases: 9. This chain's CDR3 is CASSEFGGDRGGNQPQHF. The CDR3 DNA sequence: TGTGCCAGCAGTGAATTCGGGGGGGACAGGGGTGGCAATCAGCCCCAGCATTTT.

The chain combines TRBV7-9 with TRBJ1-1; D is unclear. V lost 5 bases and J 0 bases, leaving 7 bases between the germline ends. The V gene's germline CDR1 is SEHNR and CDR2 FQNEAQ (reference sequence). CDR3 size: 13 residues. The CDR3 DNA is TGTGCCAGCAGCCCATCAATGAACACTGAAGCTTTCTTT. Translation: CASSPSMNTEAFF. The full variable domain, its missing parts supplied by reference TRBV7-9 and TRBJ1-1, is DTGVSQNPRHKITKRGQNVTFRCDPISEHNRLYWYRQTLGQGPEFLTYFQNEAQLEKSRLLSDRFSAERPKGSFSTLEIQRTEQGDSAMYLCASSPSMNTEAFFGQGTRLTVV.

The chain couples TRBV7-2 to TRBJ1-4, with 12 bases aligning to TRBD1. The CDR3 has 17 amino acids. With 1 base clipped from V and 2 bases from J, the junction kept 2 bases outside the gene matches. Germline CDR1 and CDR2: SGHTA and FQGNSA. In DNA form, the CDR3 reads TGTGCCAGCAGCTTAGTGGGACAGGGGGCTACTAATGAAAAACTGTTTTTT. It is translated as CASSLVGQGATNEKLFF.

This clone was seen a few times. The V and J genes are TRBV4-3 and TRBJ1-1; D gene unclear. This CDR3 region has 13 residues. Germline CDR1 LGHNA, CDR2 YSLEER. V shed 0 bases and J shed 11 bases, with 13 bases lying between them. CDR3 bases: TGCGCCAGCAGCCAAGATATGGGCCTTGAGGCTTTCTTT. Residues: CASSQDMGLEAFF.

V usage is TRBV4-3 and J usage is TRBJ1-2; D not certain. V lost 0 bases and J lost 0, with 8 bases in between. The CDR3 runs to 15 residues. The germline V gene has CDR1 LGHNA and CDR2 YSLEER. The CDR3 loop is CASSQESGTNYGYTF. The CDR3 region has the DNA TGCGCCAGCAGCCAAGAGTCAGGCACTAACTATGGCTACACCTTC.

This clone was seen a single time. V is TRBV2 and J is TRBJ2-1; 7 bases are a match to TRBD2. The CDR3 has 15 amino acids. V dropped 3 bases and J dropped 0; count of bases not matched to a gene: 2. Germline V gene data show CDR1 as SNHLY and CDR2 as FYNNEI. In DNA form, the CDR3 reads TGTGCCAGCAGTGAGCGGGAGTACTCCTACAATGAGCAGTTCTTC. Its translation is CASSEREYSYNEQFF.

This clone showed up just once. V usage is TRBV6-5 and J usage is TRBJ2-7; 7 bases are shared with TRBD1. CDR1 is MNHEY, CDR2 SVGAGI, per germline. The CDR3 loop spans 13 amino acids. V dropped 5 bases and J dropped 1; count of bases not matched to a gene: 2. The CDR3 here is CASSRTGSYEQYF. The CDR3 coding sequence is TGTGCCAGCAGTCGGACAGGATCCTACGAGCAGTACTTC.

The V gene is TRBV5-6, the J gene TRBJ2-1, with D tentatively TRBD1 or TRBD2 (5 bases each). CDR1 is SGHDT, CDR2 YYEEEE, per germline. Deletions cut 4 bases from V and 6 bases from J, with 17 bases between. The CDR3 covers 15 residues. CDR3 residues: CASSRRWGIGNEQFF. DNA for the CDR3: TGTGCCAGCAGCCGGAGATGGGGGATAGGCAATGAGCAGTTCTTC. Complete variable domain (other parts from reference TRBV5-6 and TRBJ2-1): DAGVTQSPTHLIKTRGQQVTLRCSPKSGHDTVSWYQQALGQGPQFIFQYYEEEERQRGNFPDRFSGHQFPNYSSELNVNALLLGDSALYLCASSRRWGIGNEQFFGPGTRLTVL.

This sequence joins TRBV7-2 and TRBJ2-5, with 10 positions matching TRBD2. Germline-derived CDR1 and CDR2 are SGHTA and FQGNSA. CDR3 size: 17 residues. The V segment lost 2 bases and the J segment 9 bases; nucleotides outside the gene matches: 15. CDR3 DNA: TGTGCCAGCAGCTTAATCCTAGCGGGGGCCCTCCATCTGGCCCAGTACTTC. It specifies CASSLILAGALHLAQYF.

This sequence joins TRBV7-8 and TRBJ2-1, with 15 positions matching TRBD2. The CDR3 covers 16 residues. The V segment lost 5 bases and the J segment 7 bases; nucleotides outside the gene matches: 6. CDR1 is SGHVS and CDR2 is FQNEAQ in the germline V gene. CDR3 protein: CASSPGLAGGQNEQFF. In nucleotides, the CDR3 is TGTGCCAGCAGCCCAGGACTAGCGGGGGGGCAAAATGAGCAGTTCTTC.

The V and J genes are TRBV6-5 and TRBJ1-6; perhaps TRBD1 as D (5 bases). The V and J ends lost 0 bases and 10 bases respectively, with 13 bases between them. Germline CDR1 MNHEY, CDR2 SVGAGI. The length of the CDR3 is 15 residues. The CDR3 sequence: CASSYSMGGRSPLHF. CDR3 sequence (DNA): TGTGCCAGCAGTTACTCGATGGGGGGAAGATCACCCCTCCACTTT.

The chain employs TRBV18 and TRBJ2-5; no firm D call. The V gene's germline CDR1 is KGHSH and CDR2 LQKENI. V lost 1 base, J lost 5 bases, and 14 bases lay in between. The CDR3 contains 15 residues. CDR3 sequence: CASSPLMLRSETQYF. CDR3 bases: TGTGCCAGCTCACCACTCATGTTGAGGTCGGAGACCCAGTACTTC. The full variable domain, its missing parts supplied by reference TRBV18 and TRBJ2-5, is NAGVMQNPRHLVRRRGQEARLRCSPMKGHSHVYWYRQLPEEGLKFMVYLQKENIIDESGMPKERFSAEFPKEGPSILRIQQVVRGDSAAYFCASSPLMLRSETQYFGPGTRLLVL.

This clone was recorded a few times. In nucleotides, the CDR3 is TGTGCCAGCAGCTCCGGCCGGACTAGCGGGACCTACGAGCAGTACTTC. This codes for CASSSGRTSGTYEQYF. The V and J genes are TRBV7-2 and TRBJ2-7, with 12 bases aligning to TRBD2. V gave up 4 bases and J gave up 2 bases; unmatched junction bases: 6. This CDR3 has 16 amino acids. In germline, CDR1 is SGHTA, CDR2 FQGNSA.

The rearrangement joins TRBV11-2 to TRBJ1-4; 7 bases line up with TRBD1. The CDR3 sequence is 14 residues long. J lost 7 bases, V lost 5 bases, and 7 bases had no gene match. The germline gives CDR1 SGHAT, CDR2 FQNNGV. The CDR3 coding sequence is TGTGCCAGCAGCGTGACCAGGGGGATTGAAAAACTGTTTTTT. This gives the protein CASSVTRGIEKLFF.

This chain connects TRBV2 to TRBJ1-5; 10 positions match TRBD1. Germline CDR1 reads SNHLY; CDR2 reads FYNNEI. Trimming cost V 8 bases and J 3 bases; bases outside gene matches: 10. This CDR3 is built from 16 residues. The CDR3, as DNA: TGTGCCAGCTCTGCTAGACAGGGGGCCAACAATCAGCCCCAGCATTTT. It yields the protein CASSARQGANNQPQHF.

The chain combines TRBV7-6 with TRBJ2-5; 10 bases match TRBD2. Germline CDR1 reads SGHVS; CDR2 reads FNYEAQ. The CDR3 runs 16 residues. The V segment lost 5 bases and the J segment 5 bases; nucleotides outside the gene matches: 11. The CDR3 sequence: CASSPFSGGTGETQYF. CDR3 bases: TGTGCCAGCAGCCCCTTTAGCGGGGGGACCGGGGAGACCCAGTACTTC.

The chain has TRBV28 and TRBJ1-1, with TRBD1 as a possible D gene (5 bases). V was pared by 6 bases and J by 0 bases, with 14 bases between. CDR3 length: 15 amino acids. Germline values: CDR1 MDHEN, CDR2 SYDVKM. CDR3 bases: TGTGCCAGCAGATATCAAGGGACGGTGAACACTGAAGCTTTCTTT. This codes for CASRYQGTVNTEAFF.

This chain connects TRBV5-6 to TRBJ1-6; D unclear. Germline CDR1 reads SGHDT; CDR2 reads YYEEEE. The V end was cut by 4 bases, the J end by 7 bases, with 12 bases between. This CDR3 is built from 14 residues. CDR3 protein: CASSNTGLNSPLHF. Written as DNA, the CDR3 is TGTGCCAGCAGCAATACCGGACTCAATTCACCCCTCCACTTT.

V and J are TRBV7-9 and TRBJ1-2; possibly TRBD1 for D (5 bases). Germline V lookup: CDR1 SEHNR, CDR2 FQNEAQ (reference sequence). The CDR3 totals 12 residues. The V end was cut by 8 bases, the J end by 6 bases, with 13 bases between. The CDR3 reads CASGRVGDGYTF. CDR3 coding DNA: TGTGCCAGCGGCCGTGTAGGGGATGGCTACACCTTC. Drawing the rest from reference TRBV7-9 and TRBJ1-2, the complete variable domain is DTGVSQNPRHKITKRGQNVTFRCDPISEHNRLYWYRQTLGQGPEFLTYFQNEAQLEKSRLLSDRFSAERPKGSFSTLEIQRTEQGDSAMYLCASGRVGDGYTFGSGTRLTVV.

The chain couples TRBV28 to TRBJ2-7, with 8 bases matching TRBD1. Germline-derived CDR1 and CDR2 are MDHEN and SYDVKM. After removal of 7 bases from V and 7 bases from J, the junction contained 18 bases not matched to a gene. The CDR3 has 16 amino acids. The CDR3 region has the DNA TGTGCCAGCAAACCCAACCCCAGGGGGCGCCGGGATGAGCAGTACTTC. This sequence encodes CASKPNPRGRRDEQYF.

This clone has just a few counts. The chain employs TRBV9 and TRBJ1-1; D remains unclear. The CDR3 runs to 14 residues. The ends were cut back, 4 bases at V and 0 bases at J, with 10 bases in the middle. Germline CDR1 reads SGDLS; CDR2 reads YYNGEE. The CDR3 DNA follows: TGTGCCAGCAGCCTTGACGGTTTGAACACTGAAGCTTTCTTT. This encodes CASSLDGLNTEAFF.

The chain has TRBV28 and TRBJ1-1; the D gene is possibly TRBD1 (5 bases). Trimming took 1 base from V and 5 from J, leaving 11 bases between them. Germline loops: CDR1 MDHEN, CDR2 SYDVKM. This CDR3 has 14 residues. CDR3 amino acids: CASSLSGAGTEAFF. Written as DNA, the CDR3 is TGTGCCAGCAGTTTATCCGGGGCTGGGACTGAAGCTTTCTTT.

For the CDR3, the DNA is TGTGCCAGCGCGCGAGGGGGAGGGGCCCATGGCTACACCTTC. Its protein is CASARGGGAHGYTF. J is TRBJ1-2 and V is TRBV9, with D tentatively TRBD1 (6 bases). The CDR3 consists of 14 residues. The V gene lost 7 bases and the J gene lost 6 bases, with 19 bases spanning the gap. Germline CDR1 SGDLS, CDR2 YYNGEE. The full variable domain, with the rest looked up from reference TRBV9 and TRBJ1-2, is DSGVTQTPKHLITATGQRVTLRCSPRSGDLSVYWYQQSLDQGLQFLIQYYNGEERAKGNILERFSAQQFPDLHSELNLSSLELGDSALYFCASARGGGAHGYTFGSGTRLTVV.